This TCR beta chain emerged from a study of early T cells in non-severe SARS-CoV-2 infection. Overall study context: Whole-blood bulk RNA, unsorted, was sequenced, and chains were unpaired.

The library protocol tagged individual cDNA molecules with unique molecular identifiers. TCRdb re-derived calls from the 5' RACE reads in MiXCR, one entry per CDR3 protein. The top ten hold 0.58% of the sample, which has around 82,000 distinct CDR3 sequences, under 15% seen once. Per the germline V gene, CDR1 is DFQATT and CDR2 is SNEGSKA (reference sequence). The CDR3 contains 15 residues. Trimming cost V 4 bases and J 1 base, with 14 bases left between them. With regard to this clonotype: The antigen remains unidentified.

Whole-study findings and limits: Private and CD4 specificities were missed by VDJdb matching, skewed to anti-spike CD8.

The TCR sequence derives from an adult who was a healthcare worker with PCR-confirmed SARS-CoV-2 infection or an uninfected control (not recorded which). This chain connects TRBV20-1 to TRBJ2-4; D may match TRBD1 or TRBD2 (5 bases each). The sequencing sample was made of whole blood. CDR3 in amino acids: CSAIGTMRAKNIQYF. CDR3 DNA: TGCAGTGCTATCGGGACGATGAGGGCCAAAAACATTCAGTACTTC.